Listed below are T cell receptor beta chains from one sample, sequenced in a study of T cell changes during pregnancy in multiple sclerosis. Profiling relied on immunoSEQ multiplex PCR, and the TCRdb table lists in-frame clones only, not all of them. Among roughly 44,000 clones listed, about 88% were seen once. The source material was CD8+ T cells from peripheral blood mononuclear cells, sampled after pregnancy. These receptors were taken from a female donor in good health, enrolled as a control in a pregnancy study. Each CDR3 is given with its conserved first and last residue. The D gene is left open where the match is weak. Part of the rows lack a size; the others show once, few, many or a class for expanded clones.

v_call	j_call	clone_size	d_call	cdr3_aa	cdr3_nt
TRBV18	TRBJ2-7	.	TRBD2	CASSSGGGKEQYF	TGTGCCAGCTCATCGGGGGGGGGAAAGGAGCAGTACTTC
TRBV29-1	TRBJ2-1	.	.	CSVEGTQGTRYNEQFF	TGCAGCGTTGAAGGGACCCAGGGAACCCGTTACAATGAGCAGTTCTTC
TRBV29-1	TRBJ1-2	once	.	CSVWGPQGYGYTF	TGCAGCGTTTGGGGGCCGCAAGGGTATGGCTACACCTTC
TRBV4-3	TRBJ1-1	.	.	CASSQDRASNTEAFF	TGCGCCAGCAGCCAAGACAGGGCCTCGAACACTGAAGCTTTCTTT
TRBV6-1	TRBJ2-3	.	.	CASSGYDRTSTDTQYF	TGTGCCAGCAGTGGTTACGACAGGACTAGCACAGATACGCAGTATTTT
TRBV4-1	TRBJ2-2	.	TRBD2	CASSQDRGGRTGELFF	TGCGCCAGCAGCCAAGATCGGGGGGGACGGACCGGGGAGCTGTTTTTT
TRBV6-6	TRBJ1-4	.	.	CASSYSRGSGEKLFF	TGTGCCAGCAGTTACTCGAGAGGGAGCGGGGAAAAACTGTTTTTT
TRBV29-1	TRBJ1-2	.	.	CSVEVRKGYTF	TGCAGCGTTGAAGTCCGTAAAGGCTACACCTTC
TRBV11-2	TRBJ1-2	.	TRBD1	CASSAGTGANYGYTF	TGTGCCAGCAGTGCAGGGACAGGGGCGAACTATGGCTACACCTTC
TRBV19	TRBJ2-2	.	.	CASSPKIAGQLQSGELFF	TGTGCCAGTAGTCCAAAGATTGCGGGACAGTTACAGTCCGGGGAGCTGTTTTTT
TRBV7-9	TRBJ1-2	.	.	CASSPGASGYGYTF	TGTGCCAGCAGCCCAGGGGCCTCCGGGTATGGCTACACCTTC
TRBV2	TRBJ2-7	.	TRBD1	CASSETGDHHEQYF	TGTGCCAGCAGTGAGACAGGGGACCACCACGAGCAGTACTTC
TRBV27	TRBJ2-3	.	.	CASSSQNRDPTDTQYF	TGTGCCAGCAGTTCCCAAAACAGGGATCCCACAGATACGCAGTATTTT
TRBV29-1	TRBJ1-1	.	.	CSVEDRSLEAFF	TGCAGCGTTGAAGATCGGTCCCTAGAAGCTTTCTTT
TRBV7-9	TRBJ1-1	.	.	CASSLQEGYTEAFF	TGTGCCAGCAGCTTACAGGAGGGATACACTGAAGCTTTCTTT
TRBV6-4	TRBJ2-1	.	TRBD2	CASSGSSGGFNEQFF	TGTGCCAGCAGTGGGTCTAGCGGGGGGTTCAATGAGCAGTTCTTC
TRBV9	TRBJ2-1	.	TRBD2	CASSPWGGGANEQFF	TGTGCCAGCAGCCCTTGGGGCGGGGGGGCCAATGAGCAGTTCTTC
TRBV6-5	TRBJ1-5	.	.	CASSKSYNQPQHF	TGTGCCAGCAGTAAGAGTTACAATCAGCCCCAGCATTTT
TRBV4-3	TRBJ1-3	.	TRBD1	CASSQALYGQGVGNTIYF	TGCGCCAGCAGCCAAGCGCTATATGGACAGGGGGTAGGAAACACCATATATTTT
TRBV6-5	TRBJ2-5	.	.	CASSTQGEVETQYF	TGTGCCAGCAGTACCCAGGGGGAGGTGGAGACCCAGTACTTC
TRBV6-6	TRBJ1-1	.	.	CASTLTGEAFF	TGTGCCAGCACTCTAACAGGGGAAGCTTTCTTT
TRBV10-3	TRBJ2-2	.	TRBD2	CAIPKVSSGGASGTGELFF	TGTGCCATCCCCAAAGTGTCTAGCGGGGGGGCCTCGGGCACCGGGGAGCTGTTTTTT
TRBV7-8	TRBJ1-3	.	.	CASSLVFPSGNTIYF	TGTGCCAGCAGCTTAGTCTTCCCCTCTGGAAACACCATATATTTT
TRBV7-2	TRBJ2-1	.	TRBD2	CASSLAPRLAGGYNEQFF	TGTGCCAGCAGCTTAGCGCCGAGACTAGCGGGGGGTTACAATGAGCAGTTCTTC
TRBV4-3	TRBJ1-2	.	TRBD1	CASSPGQGDYYGYTF	TGCGCCAGCAGCCCGGGACAGGGGGATTACTATGGCTACACCTTC
TRBV9	TRBJ1-2	.	.	CASSGDKFYGYTF	TGTGCCAGCAGCGGGGACAAGTTCTATGGCTACACCTTC
TRBV4-3	TRBJ2-7	.	TRBD1	CASGQEYSYEQYF	TGCGCCAGCGGACAGGAGTACTCCTACGAGCAGTACTTC
TRBV30	TRBJ1-1	.	.	CAWRYSPGLEAFF	TGTGCCTGGAGATACTCGCCGGGACTTGAAGCTTTCTTT
TRBV9	TRBJ1-5	.	.	CASSDQGSQPQHF	TGTGCCAGCAGCGACCAGGGATCTCAGCCCCAGCATTTT
TRBV4-3	TRBJ1-1	.	TRBD1	CASSQDQTGAAEAFF	TGCGCCAGCAGCCAAGACCAGACAGGGGCGGCTGAAGCTTTCTTT
TRBV27	TRBJ2-7	.	.	CASSLRGGGEQYF	TGTGCCAGCAGTTTGAGGGGGGGTGGCGAGCAGTACTTC
TRBV6-4	TRBJ2-2	.	.	CASSPANTGELFF	TGTGCCAGCAGCCCCGCGAACACCGGGGAGCTGTTTTTT
TRBV5-1	TRBJ2-3	.	TRBD2	CASSSFSRAGGGTDTQYF	TGCGCCAGCAGTTCCTTCAGCCGTGCGGGGGGAGGCACAGATACGCAGTATTTT
TRBV10-3	TRBJ2-1	.	TRBD1	CAISDLRDRGYNEQFF	TGTGCCATCAGTGATCTCCGGGACAGGGGCTACAATGAGCAGTTCTTC
TRBV11-3	TRBJ2-7	once	TRBD1	CASSSGQGYEQYF	TGTGCCAGCTCCTCGGGACAGGGATACGAGCAGTACTTC
TRBV14	TRBJ2-7	.	.	CASSQDETGYPYEQYF	TGTGCCAGCAGCCAAGATGAGACAGGCTACCCCTACGAGCAGTACTTC
TRBV7-9	TRBJ2-7	.	TRBD1	CASSWGQGVEEQYF	TGTGCCAGCAGCTGGGGACAGGGAGTCGAAGAGCAGTACTTC
TRBV5-6	TRBJ2-2	.	TRBD2	CASSLGLAGTRELFF	TGTGCCAGCAGCTTGGGACTAGCGGGCACCAGGGAGCTGTTTTTT
TRBV6-1	TRBJ2-7	.	TRBD1	CASSEEGTGGYEQYF	TGTGCCAGCAGTGAAGAGGGGACAGGGGGCTACGAGCAGTACTTC
TRBV4-2	TRBJ2-2	.	.	CASSQLGELFF	TGTGCCAGCAGCCAACTCGGGGAGCTGTTTTTT
TRBV4-3	TRBJ2-5	few	TRBD2	CASSRRGGLRETQYF	TGCGCCAGCAGCCGCCGCGGGGGGTTGCGGGAGACCCAGTACTTC
TRBV7-9	TRBJ2-3	.	.	CASETFGGREDTQYF	TGTGCCAGCGAAACTTTTGGTGGACGGGAAGATACGCAGTATTTT
TRBV6-5	TRBJ1-1	.	.	CASHSGGPEAFF	TGTGCCAGCCATTCGGGGGGCCCTGAAGCTTTCTTT
TRBV27	TRBJ1-1	.	TRBD1	CATRTGKTEAFF	TGTGCCACCAGGACAGGGAAGACTGAAGCTTTCTTT
TRBV19	TRBJ2-2	.	TRBD2	CASSIGGGGAVVTGELFF	TGTGCCAGTAGTATAGGGGGCGGGGGGGCCGTGGTCACCGGGGAGCTGTTTTTT
TRBV27	TRBJ2-7	.	.	CASSPPSSYEQYF	TGTGCCAGCAGTCCCCCCTCTTCCTACGAGCAGTACTTC
TRBV6-4	TRBJ2-3	.	.	CASSDLSRGPTDTQYF	TGTGCCAGCAGTGACCTTTCGCGGGGGCCTACAGATACGCAGTATTTT
TRBV4-1	TRBJ2-6	.	.	CASSQVGGARNGANVLTF	TGCGCCAGCAGCCAGGTGGGGGGAGCACGGAATGGGGCCAACGTCCTGACTTTC
TRBV18	TRBJ1-3	.	.	CASSPPSGRMDTIYF	TGTGCCAGCTCACCACCATCTGGGAGGATGGACACCATATATTTT
TRBV7-7	TRBJ2-3	.	.	CASSTGTLNTDTQYF	TGTGCTAGCAGCACCGGGACTCTAAACACAGATACGCAGTATTTT
TRBV28	TRBJ1-2	.	.	CASREANYGYTF	TGTGCCAGCAGGGAGGCTAACTATGGCTACACCTTC
TRBV7-3	TRBJ2-3	.	TRBD1	CASSLGTGGPTDTQYF	TGTGCCAGCAGCTTAGGGACAGGGGGCCCCACAGATACGCAGTATTTT
TRBV6-5	TRBJ2-7	.	.	CASTPSVLLYEQYF	TGTGCCAGCACCCCGTCGGTACTCCTCTACGAGCAGTACTTC
TRBV28	TRBJ2-5	.	TRBD2	CASTLGGLAGLETQYF	TGTGCCAGCACCCTTGGGGGACTAGCGGGGCTGGAGACCCAGTACTTC
TRBV5-1	TRBJ2-3	.	TRBD1	CASRSYRGLPYSTDTQYF	TGCGCCAGCAGATCGTACAGGGGGCTTCCTTATAGCACAGATACGCAGTATTTT
TRBV4-3	TRBJ2-3	once	.	CASSQDESTGDTQYF	TGCGCCAGCAGCCAAGATGAGTCCACGGGAGATACGCAGTATTTT
TRBV19	TRBJ1-5	once	.	CASSSYDTHSNQPQHF	TGTGCCAGTAGTTCTTACGACACTCATAGCAATCAGCCCCAGCATTTT
TRBV13	TRBJ2-7	.	TRBD1	CASSTWTGSYEQYF	TGTGCCAGCAGCACCTGGACAGGCAGCTACGAGCAGTACTTC
TRBV4-1	TRBJ1-2	.	.	CASSQGQNYGYTF	TGCGCCAGCAGCCAAGGGCAGAACTATGGCTACACCTTC
TRBV4-3	TRBJ1-2	.	.	CASSQDRTLSSYGYTF	TGCGCCAGCAGCCAAGATCGGACTCTTAGTAGCTATGGCTACACCTTC